The 21 T cell receptor beta chains in this list originate from one sample, sequenced in a study of OX40 agonist ivuxolimab in advanced cancers. TCRdb keeps only in-frame clones here, not all; method: immunoSEQ multiplex PCR. The table records 59,000 or so clones, approximately 87% of them present only once. The sequences come from CD4+ or CD8+ T cells sorted from blood, collected in a trial of the OX40 agonist ivuxolimab. The receptors were sampled from an adult with an advanced solid tumor such as melanoma, head and neck, liver or kidney cancer.

This chain's CDR3 is CASSEKGGRGLHYWELFF. The CDR3 DNA reads as TGTGCCAGCAGTGAAAAGGGAGGGAGGGGTCTCCATTACTGGGAGCTGTTTTTT. The rearrangement links TRBV6-1 to TRBJ2-2; 7 nucleotides agree with TRBD2. This CDR3 spans 18 amino acids. V lost 2 bases, J lost 9 bases, and 18 bases stayed unmatched. CDR1 and CDR2 (germline): MNHNS, SASEGT.

The chain uses TRBV18 and TRBJ1-1, with no clear D. The CDR3 runs 13 residues. CDR1 and CDR2 from the germline V gene are KGHSH and LQKENI. The ends were cut back, 6 bases at V and 0 bases at J, with 8 bases in the middle. The CDR3 DNA reads TGTGCCAGCTCCCACGACGTGAACACTGAAGCTTTCTTT. Translating it yields CASSHDVNTEAFF. Together with reference TRBV18 and TRBJ1-1, the CDR3 gives the full variable domain: NAGVMQNPRHLVRRRGQEARLRCSPMKGHSHVYWYRQLPEEGLKFMVYLQKENIIDESGMPKERFSAEFPKEGPSILRIQQVVRGDSAAYFCASSHDVNTEAFFGQGTRLTVV.

This clone was found a few times. The V and J genes are TRBV4-1 and TRBJ2-1; either TRBD1 or TRBD2 may fit D (5 bases each). From germline, CDR1 is MGHRA and CDR2 YSYEKL. V dropped 6 bases and J dropped 0 bases, with 12 bases sitting between them. The CDR3 is made up of 15 amino acids. CDR3 in amino acids: CASRRDQSSYNEQFF. The CDR3 coding sequence is TGCGCCAGCAGAAGGGACCAAAGCTCCTACAATGAGCAGTTCTTC.

The gene calls are TRBV5-6 and TRBJ2-2, with D perhaps matching TRBD1 (5 bases). The V end was cut by 0 bases, the J end by 6 bases, with 9 bases between. The CDR3 runs 14 residues. The germline CDR1 and CDR2 sequences are SGHDT and YYEEEE. CDR3 DNA: TGTGCCAGCAGCTTGGACAGGTGGGCCGGGGAGCTGTTTTTT. This gives the protein CASSLDRWAGELFF. Full variable domain (outside the CDR3, taken from reference TRBV5-6 and TRBJ2-2): DAGVTQSPTHLIKTRGQQVTLRCSPKSGHDTVSWYQQALGQGPQFIFQYYEEEERQRGNFPDRFSGHQFPNYSSELNVNALLLGDSALYLCASSLDRWAGELFFGEGSRLTVL.

V gene TRBV27 combines with J gene TRBJ1-1, with 9 nucleotides matching TRBD1. Per the germline V gene, CDR1 is MNHEY and CDR2 is SMNVEV (reference sequence). After removal of 6 bases from V and 5 bases from J, the junction contained 13 bases not matched to a gene. The length of the CDR3 is 16 residues. Here the CDR3 DNA reads TGTGCCAGCAGCCCGAGACAGGGGGATTTTTTAACTGAAGCTTTCTTT. The encoded protein is CASSPRQGDFLTEAFF.

This clone has only one observation. The chain carries TRBV2 and TRBJ2-7; maybe TRBD2 (5 bases). There are 17 residues in the CDR3. The V gene's germline CDR1 is SNHLY and CDR2 FYNNEI. Trimming removed 0 bases at V and 0 bases at J, with 15 bases between. The chain's CDR3 is CASSEARVTRRSYEQYF. CDR3 coding DNA: TGTGCCAGCAGTGAAGCGCGGGTGACGAGGCGCTCCTACGAGCAGTACTTC.

V gene TRBV30 combines with J gene TRBJ1-4; D gene ambiguous. CDR3 length: 13 residues. CDR1 and CDR2 (germline): GTSNPN, SVGIG (reference sequence). Trimming removed 0 bases at V and 4 bases at J, with 6 bases between. The DNA for the CDR3 is TGTGCCTGGAGTGTAGATAGTAATGAAAAACTGTTTTTT. This encodes CAWSVDSNEKLFF.

The chain links TRBV30 to TRBJ1-5, with TRBD1 matching 9 bases. The CDR3 is 16 residues long. Trimming cost V 2 bases and J 0 bases; bases outside gene matches: 5. Germline V gene data show CDR1 as GTSNPN and CDR2 as SVGIG (reference sequence). The CDR3 nucleotides are TGTGCCTGGAGTCCACAGGGGGCGTATAGCAATCAGCCCCAGCATTTT. This codes for CAWSPQGAYSNQPQHF.

This clone was seen a single time. This chain uses TRBV9 with TRBJ1-1; D is ambiguous. V lost 0 bases, J lost 0 bases, and 9 bases lay in between. This CDR3 spans 15 amino acids. CDR1 is SGDLS and CDR2 is YYNGEE in the germline V gene. The CDR3 region is CASSVGGDMNTEAFF. Here the CDR3 DNA reads TGTGCCAGCAGCGTAGGTGGAGACATGAACACTGAAGCTTTCTTT.

The V call is TRBV5-6, the J call TRBJ2-1; 10 positions agree with TRBD2. Germline values: CDR1 SGHDT, CDR2 YYEEEE. V lost 1 base, J lost 7 bases, and 5 bases stayed unmatched. The CDR3 covers 15 residues. The CDR3 loop is CASSLIASGGNEQFF. CDR3 bases: TGTGCCAGCAGCTTGATAGCTAGCGGGGGAAATGAGCAGTTCTTC.

The chain links TRBV19 to TRBJ2-1; 11 bases fit TRBD1. CDR1 LNHDA and CDR2 SQIVND come from the germline V gene (reference sequence). The V gene end was trimmed by 4 bases and the J gene end by 3 bases; junction bases not matched to a gene: 2. CDR3 length: 15 amino acids. The DNA of the CDR3 is TGTGCCAGTAGTAGAGGGACAGGGGGCTACAATGAGCAGTTCTTC. Its protein is CASSRGTGGYNEQFF.

J is TRBJ1-5 and V is TRBV2; the D is unclear. V dropped 0 bases and J dropped 15 bases, with 12 bases sitting between them. CDR3 size: 12 residues. The germline V gene encodes CDR1 SNHLY and CDR2 FYNNEI. The CDR3 bases are TGTGCCAGCAGTGAAGCCCCCGGTTACGGGCATTTT. It encodes CASSEAPGYGHF.

The DNA for the CDR3 is TGTGCCAGCAGCCGAATGGACAGCCACAGTGATGAAAAACTGTTTTTT. It translates to CASSRMDSHSDEKLFF. The rearrangement joins TRBV7-3 to TRBJ1-4; the D gene is possibly TRBD1 (6 bases). Germline assignment: CDR1 SGHTA and CDR2 FQGTGA. The CDR3 spans 16 residues. V was pared by 5 bases and J by 6 bases, with 19 bases between.

The genes are TRBV5-5 and TRBJ2-6; D is unclear. The ends were cut back, 0 bases at V and 0 bases at J, with 13 bases in the middle. Per germline, CDR1 SGHKS and CDR2 YYEKEE (reference sequence). This CDR3 has 18 amino acids. The CDR3 DNA reads as TGTGCCAGCAGCTTGGCCTCTGCAGTATTCTCTGGGGCCAACGTCCTGACTTTC. Translation gives CASSLASAVFSGANVLTF.

Turning to this clone: The same CDR3 is also encoded by other DNA sequences in this sample. V gene TRBV18 combines with J gene TRBJ2-5; D is unclear. This CDR3 contains 11 residues. The V end was cut by 3 bases, the J end by 2 bases, with 1 base between. Germline V lookup: CDR1 KGHSH, CDR2 LQKENI. The CDR3 region has the DNA TGTGCCAGCTCACCGCAAGAGACCCAGTACTTC. It yields the protein CASSPQETQYF.

The rearrangement joins TRBV7-2 to TRBJ1-2; 8 bases match TRBD1. CDR3 length: 14 amino acids. Germline V gene data show CDR1 as SGHTA and CDR2 as FQGNSA. After removal of 3 bases from V and 6 bases from J, the junction contained 6 bases not matched to a gene. The CDR3 DNA reads as TGTGCCAGCAGCTTTATTTCAGGGGGCGATGGCTACACCTTC. It codes for CASSFISGGDGYTF.

The chain is built from TRBV5-1 and TRBJ2-3; possibly TRBD1 or TRBD2 for D (6 bases each). The germline V gene encodes CDR1 SGHRS and CDR2 YFSETQ. The V and J ends lost 0 bases and 4 bases respectively, with 12 bases between them. This CDR3 has 15 residues. CDR3 protein: CASSLVGGGSDTQYF. In nucleotides, the CDR3 is TGCGCCAGCAGCTTGGTGGGGGGCGGTTCAGATACGCAGTATTTT.

The rearrangement joins TRBV5-8 to TRBJ1-5; D gene unclear. CDR3 length: 17 residues. V was cut by 0 bases and J by 2 bases, with 15 bases left in between. CDR1 SGHTS and CDR2 YDEGEE come from the germline V gene. The CDR3 is CASSLEMDSYGNQPQHF. DNA of the CDR3: TGTGCCAGCAGCTTGGAGATGGACTCTTACGGCAATCAGCCCCAGCATTTT.

V and J are TRBV7-9 and TRBJ2-7; D is unclear. From germline, CDR1 is SEHNR and CDR2 FQNEAQ (reference sequence). Trimming shortened V by 5 bases and J by 0 bases, and 11 bases separated the two germline ends. CDR3 size: 14 residues. The CDR3 is CASSNLQSSYEQYF. CDR3 sequence (DNA): TGTGCCAGCAGCAATCTCCAGAGCTCCTACGAGCAGTACTTC.

The chain joins TRBV29-1 to TRBJ2-3; TRBD2 is a possible D gene (6 bases). This CDR3 has 12 residues. V gave up 5 bases and J gave up 4 bases, with 10 bases separating them. Germline CDR1 SQVTM, CDR2 ANQGSEA. CDR3 in DNA: TGCAGCGTTAGACTAGAAGCAGATACGCAGTATTTT. Its translation is CSVRLEADTQYF.

This sequence joins TRBV6-5 and TRBJ1-2, with 7 positions matching TRBD1. Germline CDR1 and CDR2: MNHEY and SVGAGI. This CDR3 contains 15 residues. Losses at the gene ends were 0 bases for V and 4 bases for J; bases not matched to a gene: 5. For the CDR3, the DNA is TGTGCCAGCAGTTACTCGTCTCCAGGGGGCTATGGCTACACCTTC. It translates to CASSYSSPGGYGYTF.